Included here is one TCR beta chain sequence, with context. The length of the CDR3 is 11 residues. Between the trimmed V and J ends, which lost 8 bases and 4 bases, there was a span of 8 bases. Germline CDR1 and CDR2: MDHEN and SYDVKM. The data were obtained in a study of blood T cell repertoires in COVID-19. For the study at large: Sample material is recorded as cDNA or gDNA derived from T cells, B-cell-depleted T cells, or PBMCs.

Assay: immunoSEQ multiplex PCR; the TCRdb copy retains only in-frame clones and omits some. The sample holds roughly 140,000 clones, approximately 83% seen once. Sequenced input: peripheral blood. The chain employs TRBV28 and TRBJ1-1; no firm D call. This receptor was taken from a human donor in a cohort sampled during active COVID-19. This CDR3 reads CASPYGTEAFF. The CDR3, as DNA: TGTGCCAGCCCCTACGGCACTGAAGCTTTCTTT.